The 19 T cell receptor beta chains presented below share a single source sample, sequenced in a study of CD4 T cells in relation to SARS-CoV-2 and coronaviruses. Their antigens are not known. Profiling relied on immunoSEQ multiplex PCR, and the TCRdb table lists in-frame clones only, not all of them. The profile shows about 36,000 clones, over 65% of them singletons. Sequencing was done on a sample of memory CD4+ T cells from PBMCs, cultured in vitro. The receptor source for this set is an adult with COVID-19.

The CDR3 reads CASSPGLAIYNEQFF. The CDR3 nucleotides are TGTGCCAGCAGTCCGGGACTAGCCATCTACAATGAGCAGTTCTTC. The chain is built from TRBV28 and TRBJ2-1; 9 bases fit TRBD2. V gave up 5 bases and J gave up 3 bases; unmatched junction bases: 5. This CDR3 has 15 residues. CDR1 MDHEN and CDR2 SYDVKM come from the germline V gene.

The V call is TRBV28, the J call TRBJ2-5; D possibly corresponds to TRBD1 (6 bases). The CDR3 consists of 13 residues. Trimming removed 2 bases from V and 4 bases from J, with 8 bases in between. CDR1 and CDR2 from the germline V gene are MDHEN and SYDVKM. CDR3 loop: CASSLVRGETQYF. Here the CDR3 DNA reads TGTGCCAGCAGTTTAGTCAGGGGAGAGACCCAGTACTTC. The full variable domain, in which reference TRBV28 and TRBJ2-5 provide the parts outside the CDR3, is DVKVTQSSRYLVKRTGEKVFLECVQDMDHENMFWYRQDPGLGLRLIYFSYDVKMKEKGDIPEGYSVSREKKERFSLILESASTNQTSMYLCASSLVRGETQYFGPGTRLLVL.

The rearrangement uses TRBV2 and TRBJ2-5; TRBD1 is a possible D gene (6 bases). Germline V gives CDR1 SNHLY, CDR2 FYNNEI. Trimming stripped 5 bases from V and 1 base from J, with 23 bases between. The CDR3 contains 18 residues. CDR3: CASSHYMLGGSSQETQYF. CDR3 DNA: TGTGCCAGCAGTCATTATATGCTAGGGGGTAGCAGCCAAGAGACCCAGTACTTC.

The rearrangement joins TRBV28 to TRBJ1-1; D is undetermined. Germline V gene lookup returns CDR1 MDHEN and CDR2 SYDVKM. This CDR3 region has 15 residues. With 6 bases removed from V and 0 bases from J, the gap between germline ends came to 14 bases. The DNA of the CDR3 is TGTGCCAGCAGATCGGTGCAACGGATGAACACTGAAGCTTTCTTT. Translating it yields CASRSVQRMNTEAFF.

J is TRBJ1-1 and V is TRBV12-5; 8 bases map to TRBD1. The V gene's germline CDR1 is LGHNT and CDR2 FRNRAP. The trim removed 0 bases at V and 5 bases at J, leaving 11 bases unmatched. The CDR3 runs 17 residues. Written as DNA, the CDR3 is TGTGCTAGTGGTTTGGTATTAGGGCAGGGGGCAGGGACTGAAGCTTTCTTT. Protein: CASGLVLGQGAGTEAFF.

The V gene is TRBV11-3, the J gene TRBJ2-2; D gene unclear. The ends were cut back, 1 base at V and 5 bases at J, with 8 bases in the middle. This CDR3 contains 14 residues. Germline lookup yields CDR1 SGHNT and CDR2 YENEEA. CDR3 loop: CASSLARGTGELFF. DNA of the CDR3: TGTGCCAGCAGCTTAGCCCGAGGTACCGGGGAGCTGTTTTTT.

The J gene is TRBJ2-5, the V gene TRBV7-3; 8 nucleotides line up with TRBD1. From germline, CDR1 is SGHTA and CDR2 FQGTGA. CDR3 length: 14 amino acids. Trimming took 5 bases from V and 5 from J; bases not matched to a gene: 7. The CDR3: CASSLSGGQETQYF. In nucleotides, the CDR3 is TGTGCCAGCAGCCTATCAGGGGGCCAGGAGACCCAGTACTTC.

The CDR3 protein is CASSPPSSVATQYF. In nucleotides, the CDR3 is TGTGCCAGCTCACCACCGTCTAGCGTGGCGACCCAGTACTTC. The gene calls are TRBV18 and TRBJ2-5; weak D call: TRBD2 (6 bases). The ends were cut back, 0 bases at V and 7 bases at J, with 12 bases in the middle. The germline CDR1 and CDR2 sequences are KGHSH and LQKENI. The CDR3 is 14 amino acids.

The rearrangement uses TRBV7-2 and TRBJ2-1, with a possible D match to TRBD1 (7 bases). V shed 5 bases and J shed 5 bases, with 22 bases lying between them. This CDR3 spans 17 amino acids. Per germline, CDR1 SGHTA and CDR2 FQGNSA. The CDR3 loop reads CASSLLPAGTANNEQFF. DNA of the CDR3: TGTGCCAGCAGCCTCCTCCCCGCGGGGACAGCTAACAATGAGCAGTTCTTC.

CDR3 sequence (DNA): TGTGCCAGCTCTACCCCCGGGGCAGCCCCGGCTACGCAGTATTTT. It is translated as CASSTPGAAPATQYF. The chain employs TRBV2 and TRBJ2-3; possibly TRBD1 or TRBD2 for D (5 bases each). V lost 8 bases and J 8 bases, leaving 23 bases between the germline ends. The CDR3 contains 15 residues. Germline values: CDR1 SNHLY, CDR2 FYNNEI.

This sequence joins TRBV9 and TRBJ2-1; 8 nucleotides match TRBD2. J gave up 10 bases and V 4 bases, and 19 bases lay outside the gene matches. Germline V gene lookup returns CDR1 SGDLS and CDR2 YYNGEE. The CDR3 spans 17 residues. The CDR3 protein is CASSRIAGFLGTGEQFF. DNA for the CDR3: TGTGCCAGCAGCCGCATAGCGGGATTTCTCGGTACGGGAGAGCAGTTCTTC. The variable domain in full, with the rest retrieved from reference TRBV9 and TRBJ2-1, is DSGVTQTPKHLITATGQRVTLRCSPRSGDLSVYWYQQSLDQGLQFLIQYYNGEERAKGNILERFSAQQFPDLHSELNLSSLELGDSALYFCASSRIAGFLGTGEQFFGPGTRLTVL.

The chain recombines TRBV19 with TRBJ1-1; D perhaps matches TRBD1 (5 bases). The CDR3 runs 14 residues. The V gene's germline CDR1 is LNHDA and CDR2 SQIVND (reference sequence). Trimming took off 7 bases at V and 0 bases at J, with 12 bases between the two ends. The CDR3 loop is CASTGGPLNTEAFF. CDR3 DNA sequence: TGTGCCAGTACCGGGGGACCTCTGAACACTGAAGCTTTCTTT.

This chain connects TRBV28 to TRBJ1-2, with 8 nucleotides matching TRBD1. This CDR3 region has 14 residues. V was pared by 6 bases and J by 4 bases, with 7 bases of the junction left unmatched. Germline loops: CDR1 MDHEN, CDR2 SYDVKM. CDR3 protein: CASRPGGAVYGYTF. DNA for the CDR3: TGTGCCAGCAGACCAGGGGGCGCGGTCTATGGCTACACCTTC.

The chain employs TRBV7-9 and TRBJ2-7, with 7 bases aligning to TRBD2. The CDR3 length is 15 residues. Trimming took 0 bases from V and 5 from J; bases not matched to a gene: 7. CDR1 is SEHNR, CDR2 FQNEAQ, per germline (reference sequence). Here the CDR3 reads CASSLAGGVGNEQYF. CDR3 in DNA: TGTGCCAGCAGCTTAGCGGGGGGGGTAGGAAACGAGCAGTACTTC.

The chain employs TRBV30 and TRBJ1-5; weak D call: TRBD1 (5 bases). The CDR3 totals 13 residues. V was shortened by 4 bases and J by 1 base, with 8 bases between the two germline ends. Germline assignment: CDR1 GTSNPN and CDR2 SVGIG (reference sequence). CDR3 DNA: TGTGCCTGGAACAGGAGAAGCAATCAGCCCCAGCATTTT. Its protein is CAWNRRSNQPQHF.

This chain connects TRBV28 to TRBJ1-2, with 7 positions matching TRBD1. The CDR3 extends over 15 amino acids. Trimming took 6 bases from V and 0 from J; bases not matched to a gene: 7. CDR1 and CDR2 (germline): MDHEN, SYDVKM. DNA for the CDR3: TGTGCCAGCAGGGGGGCGGGGACAGCTAACTATGGCTACACCTTC. This sequence encodes CASRGAGTANYGYTF.

The rearrangement joins TRBV7-2 to TRBJ2-5, with TRBD1 identical over 8 bases. Germline V lookup: CDR1 SGHTA, CDR2 FQGNSA. The CDR3 extends over 15 amino acids. V lost 6 bases, J lost 3 bases, and 9 bases stayed unmatched. CDR3 region: CASRYAPGQEETQYF. Written as DNA, the CDR3 is TGTGCCAGCAGGTACGCCCCGGGACAGGAAGAGACCCAGTACTTC.

The chain recombines TRBV9 with TRBJ2-6; 9 positions agree with TRBD1. After removal of 3 bases from V and 1 base from J, the junction contained 11 bases not matched to a gene. The CDR3 spans 19 residues. CDR1 and CDR2 from the germline V gene are SGDLS and YYNGEE. Here the CDR3 reads CASSANSGTGLSGANVLTF. The CDR3 DNA is TGTGCCAGCAGCGCCAACTCCGGGACAGGGTTATCTGGGGCCAACGTCCTGACTTTC. Filled out from reference TRBV9 and TRBJ2-6, the complete variable domain reads DSGVTQTPKHLITATGQRVTLRCSPRSGDLSVYWYQQSLDQGLQFLIQYYNGEERAKGNILERFSAQQFPDLHSELNLSSLELGDSALYFCASSANSGTGLSGANVLTFGAGSRLTVL.

The chain carries TRBV24-1 and TRBJ2-5; no reliable D call. Trimming pared 3 bases from V and 4 bases from J, leaving 5 bases between. The CDR3 consists of 12 residues. Germline lookup yields CDR1 KGHDR and CDR2 SFDVKD. CDR3 DNA: TGTGCCACCAGTGATGCCGGAGAGACCCAGTACTTC. Translation: CATSDAGETQYF.